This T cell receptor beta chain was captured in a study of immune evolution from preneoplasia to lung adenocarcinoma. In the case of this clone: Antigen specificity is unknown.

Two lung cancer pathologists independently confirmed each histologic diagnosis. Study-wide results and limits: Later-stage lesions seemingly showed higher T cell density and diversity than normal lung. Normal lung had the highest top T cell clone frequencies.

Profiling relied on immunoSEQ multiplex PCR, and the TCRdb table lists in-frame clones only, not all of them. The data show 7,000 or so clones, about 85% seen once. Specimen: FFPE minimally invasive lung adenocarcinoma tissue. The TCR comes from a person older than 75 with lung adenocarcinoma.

The CDR3 loop is CASSLLGGPTDTQYF. The DNA of the CDR3 is TGTGCCAGCAGCTTACTCGGGGGGCCGACAGATACGCAGTATTTT. The chain has TRBV7-2 and TRBJ2-3; D might be TRBD2 (7 bases). Germline CDR1 SGHTA, CDR2 FQGNSA. The V end lost 2 bases, the J end lost 3 bases, and 12 bases lay between the germline ends. This CDR3 region has 15 residues.